This T cell receptor beta chain is drawn from a study of blood T cell repertoires in COVID-19. Germline V gene lookup returns CDR1 SGDLS and CDR2 YYNGEE. The CDR3 spans 15 residues. Trimming shortened V by 2 bases and J by 0 bases, and 11 bases separated the two germline ends. Sequenced by immunoSEQ multiplex PCR; TCRdb stores in-frame clones only, minus some. This sample yields some 260,000 clones, of which roughly 85% are seen a single time; roughly 3% belongs to the top ten. The gene calls are TRBV9 and TRBJ1-2; D unclear. The sequence came from a young man with active or convalescent COVID-19. The sequenced sample consisted of peripheral blood. The CDR3 here is CASSVIAGANYGYTF. The CDR3 region has the DNA TGTGCCAGCAGCGTTATCGCCGGAGCTAACTATGGCTACACCTTC.